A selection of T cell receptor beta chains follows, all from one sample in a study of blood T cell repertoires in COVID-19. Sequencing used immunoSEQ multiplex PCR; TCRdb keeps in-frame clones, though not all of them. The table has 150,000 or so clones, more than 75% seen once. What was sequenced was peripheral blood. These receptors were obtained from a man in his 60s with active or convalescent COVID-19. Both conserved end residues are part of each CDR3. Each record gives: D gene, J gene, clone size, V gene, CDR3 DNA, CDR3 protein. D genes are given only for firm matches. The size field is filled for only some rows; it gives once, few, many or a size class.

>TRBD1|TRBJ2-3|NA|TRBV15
TGTGCCACCAGCAGGGAGACAGGGACAACCGATACGCAGTATTTT
CATSRETGTTDTQYF
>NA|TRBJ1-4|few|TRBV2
TGTGCCAGCAACGGCGGGTTTGAAAAACTGTTTTTT
CASNGGFEKLFF
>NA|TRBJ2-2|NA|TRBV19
TGTGCCAGTAAACAAGGCGGGGCGAACACCGGGGAGCTGTTTTTT
CASKQGGANTGELFF
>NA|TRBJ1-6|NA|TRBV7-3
TGTGCCAGCAGCTTCGCTGCGGGAAGGAATTCACCCCTCCACTTT
CASSFAAGRNSPLHF
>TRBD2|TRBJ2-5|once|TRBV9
TGTGCCAGCAGCGTGTCCGGGACTACACAAGAGACCCAGTACTTC
CASSVSGTTQETQYF
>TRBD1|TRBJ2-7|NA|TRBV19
TGTGCCAGTACCCCGACAGGGAGCTCCTACGAGCAGTACTTC
CASTPTGSSYEQYF
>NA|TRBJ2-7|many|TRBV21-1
TGTGCCAGCCCAGATTTTATTACCTACGAGCAGTACTTC
CASPDFITYEQYF
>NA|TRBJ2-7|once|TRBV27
TGTGCCAGCCAGAGAGGCCCGATCTACGAGCAGTACTTC
CASQRGPIYEQYF
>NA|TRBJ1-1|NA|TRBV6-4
TGTGCCAGCAGCCCGACATCCTTGAACACTGAAGCTTTCTTT
CASSPTSLNTEAFF
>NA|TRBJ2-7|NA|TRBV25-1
TGTGCCAGCAGTGCAGGGAATTACGAGCAGTACTTC
CASSAGNYEQYF
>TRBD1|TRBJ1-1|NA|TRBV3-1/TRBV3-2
TGTGCCAGCAGCCCGACAGGGTCAACTGAAGCTTTCTTT
CASSPTGSTEAFF
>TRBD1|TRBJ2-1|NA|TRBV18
TGTGCCAGCTCACCAGCCGGGACAGAAAGCAATGAGCAGTTCTTC
CASSPAGTESNEQFF
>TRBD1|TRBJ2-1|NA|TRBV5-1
TGCGCCAGCAGCTTCAAAGGGGGCTCCAATGAGCAGTTCTTC
CASSFKGGSNEQFF
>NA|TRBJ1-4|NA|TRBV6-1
TGTGCCAGCAGTGAGGCGGGGACAACTAATGAAAAACTGTTTTTT
CASSEAGTTNEKLFF
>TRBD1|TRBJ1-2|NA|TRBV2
TGTGCCAGCAGACGACAGGGGGCGAACTATGGCTACACCTTC
CASRRQGANYGYTF
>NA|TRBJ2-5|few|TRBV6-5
TGTGCCAGCAGGCCCGACCGGGGCCAAGAGACCCAGTACTTC
CASRPDRGQETQYF
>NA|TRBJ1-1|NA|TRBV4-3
TGCGCCAGCAGCCAAGATGGGCGGGTGAACACTGAAGCTTTCTTT
CASSQDGRVNTEAFF
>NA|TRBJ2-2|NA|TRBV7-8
TGTGCCAGCACCCTTACGAACACCGGGGAGCTGTTTTTT
CASTLTNTGELFF
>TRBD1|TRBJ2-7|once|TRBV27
TGTGCCAGCAGTGGCACCGGGACAGGGCCCTACGAGCAGTACTTC
CASSGTGTGPYEQYF
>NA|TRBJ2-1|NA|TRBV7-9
TGTGCCAGCAGCCCCCGGGGTAGCGTCGACAATGAGCAGTTCTTC
CASSPRGSVDNEQFF
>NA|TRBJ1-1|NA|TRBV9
TGTGCCAGCAGCGTAGTACATTTTTTGAACACTGAAGCTTTCTTT
CASSVVHFLNTEAFF
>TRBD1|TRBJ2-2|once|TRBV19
TGTGCCAGCTCAAGGCGAGGACGGGGGACAGGGTCGGCCACCGGGGAGCTGTTTTTT
CASSRRGRGTGSATGELFF
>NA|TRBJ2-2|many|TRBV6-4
TGTGCCAGCAGTGACTCGGCGGGGAACACCGGGGAGCTGTTTTTT
CASSDSAGNTGELFF
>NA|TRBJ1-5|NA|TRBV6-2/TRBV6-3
TGTGCCAGCAGCGCCGCGGGGGCGAGGCAGCCCCAGCATTTT
CASSAAGARQPQHF
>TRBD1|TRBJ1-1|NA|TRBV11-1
TGTGCCAGCAGCTTGCAGGGGGCGCTGGACACTGAAGCTTTCTTT
CASSLQGALDTEAFF
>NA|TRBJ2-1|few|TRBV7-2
TGTGCCAGCAGCTTGGACTCGGACAATGAGCAGTTCTTC
CASSLDSDNEQFF
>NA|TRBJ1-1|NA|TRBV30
TGTGCCTGGAGTGTGCCCGGGGTCGTCACTGAAGCTTTCTTT
CAWSVPGVVTEAFF
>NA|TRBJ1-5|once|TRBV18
TGTGCCAGCTCACCACAGGGGTGGGGCAATCAGCCCCAGCATTTT
CASSPQGWGNQPQHF
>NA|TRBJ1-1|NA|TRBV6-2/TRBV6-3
TGTGCCAGCACCCCTCCGGCGGCGAACACTGAAGCTTTCTTT
CASTPPAANTEAFF
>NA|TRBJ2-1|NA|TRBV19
TGTGCCAGTAGTATAGTTAGCGAAGACAATGAGCAGTTCTTC
CASSIVSEDNEQFF
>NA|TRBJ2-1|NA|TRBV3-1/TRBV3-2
TGTGCCAGCAGCCAAGAAAGGGGGGGGCAGTTCTTC
CASSQERGGQFF
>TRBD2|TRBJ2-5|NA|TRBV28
TGTGCCAGCACACTTCCCGGAACGGGGGGGCTTGGAGAGACCCAGTACTTC
CASTLPGTGGLGETQYF
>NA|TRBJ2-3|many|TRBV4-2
TGTGCCAGCAGCCAAGTCGCCGGTTATACGCAGTATTTT
CASSQVAGYTQYF
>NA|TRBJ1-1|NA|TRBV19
TGTGCCAGTTCCGGACAGAGGGACACTGAAGCTTTCTTT
CASSGQRDTEAFF
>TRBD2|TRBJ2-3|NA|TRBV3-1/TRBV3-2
TGTGCCACTGCACCCCCGGGACTAGCAACAGATACGCAGTATTTT
CATAPPGLATDTQYF
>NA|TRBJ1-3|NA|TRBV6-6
TGTGCCAGCAGGGCGGGTGGGGGGAGTGGAAACACCATATATTTT
CASRAGGGSGNTIYF
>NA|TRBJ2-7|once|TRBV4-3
TGCGCCAGCAGCCAAGCCCCAGGAGGGCTCTACGAGCAGTACTTC
CASSQAPGGLYEQYF
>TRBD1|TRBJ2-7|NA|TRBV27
TGTGCCAGCGCAGTCCATTCACAGGGGGCCTACGAGCAGTACTTC
CASAVHSQGAYEQYF
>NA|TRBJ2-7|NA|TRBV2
TGTGCCAGCAGAGCTATCGGGGAATCCTACGAGCAGTACTTC
CASRAIGESYEQYF
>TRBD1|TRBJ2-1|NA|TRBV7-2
TGTGCCAGCAGCAGGGGGGGACAGGGCGTCCATGAGCAGTTCTTC
CASSRGGQGVHEQFF
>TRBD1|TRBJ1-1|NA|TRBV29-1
TGCAGCGCCCGGGGGGGACAGGGGAGCACTGAAGCTTTCTTT
CSARGGQGSTEAFF
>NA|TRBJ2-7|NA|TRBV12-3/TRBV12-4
TGTGCCAGCAGCCCTTCCTACGAGCAGTACTTC
CASSPSYEQYF
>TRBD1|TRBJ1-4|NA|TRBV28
TGTGCCAGCAGTTTATTCTCGAGACAGGGGCCAAACGAAAAACTGTTTTTT
CASSLFSRQGPNEKLFF
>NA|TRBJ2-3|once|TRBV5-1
TGCGCCAGCGGGACACCCCTATCAGGGGTTAGCACAGATACGCAGTATTTT
CASGTPLSGVSTDTQYF
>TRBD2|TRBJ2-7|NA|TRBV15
TGTGCCACCAGCAGAGATCCCCAAGGCGCGGGAGGCGGTGAGCAGTACTTC
CATSRDPQGAGGGEQYF
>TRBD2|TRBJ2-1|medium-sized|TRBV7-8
TGTGCCAGCAGCCACCCTTTGGCGGGCCCCGGGGAAGCGGGAGGTCCCTACAATGAGCAGTTCTTC
CASSHPLAGPGEAGGPYNEQFF
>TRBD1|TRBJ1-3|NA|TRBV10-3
TGTGCCGCTACACGAGGGGGACAGGCATACACCATATATTTT
CAATRGGQAYTIYF
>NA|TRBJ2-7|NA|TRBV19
TGTGCCAGTAGTCCCGCTGCAGTTACATATGGCGAGCAGTACTTC
CASSPAAVTYGEQYF
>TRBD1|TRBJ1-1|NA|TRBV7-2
TGTGCCAGCAGCCCTAGGCCGGGACAGTACACTGAAGCTTTCTTT
CASSPRPGQYTEAFF
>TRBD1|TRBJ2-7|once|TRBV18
TGTGCCAGCTCACCAGGACAGGATTCCGAGCAGTACTTC
CASSPGQDSEQYF
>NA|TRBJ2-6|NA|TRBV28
TGTGCCACCCTCCTGGACTTTGGGGCCAACGTCCTGACTTTC
CATLLDFGANVLTF
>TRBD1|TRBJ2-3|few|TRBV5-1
TGCGCCAGCAGCTTGCAAGGGGGCGCGGTCACAGATACGCAGTATTTT
CASSLQGGAVTDTQYF
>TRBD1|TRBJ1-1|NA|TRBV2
TGTGCCAGCAGCCAAGGACAGGCTCACACTGAAGCTTTCTTT
CASSQGQAHTEAFF
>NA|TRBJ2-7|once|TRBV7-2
TGTGCCAGCAGCTTAGTCCTAGAATTCAACTACGAGCAGTACTTC
CASSLVLEFNYEQYF